This T cell receptor (beta chain) appears in the sequencing data of a study of cytomegalovirus exposure and HLA in healthy donors. General study results and limits: Through in vitro validation, three CMV-associated chains were shown to be specific for CMV antigens.

In regard to this clone: Its antigen is unidentified.

TCRdb keeps only in-frame clones here, not all; method: immunoSEQ multiplex PCR. The table has fewer than 250,000 clones, roughly 84% seen once. The CDR3 sequence is 16 residues long. V lost 0 bases to trimming and J lost 1 base, with 13 bases between them. CDR1 is LGHNA, CDR2 YSLEER, per germline. The rearrangement uses TRBV4-3 and TRBJ2-7; perhaps D is TRBD1 or TRBD2 (5 bases each). Sequenced sample: PBMCs. The clonotype comes from a woman aged 25 to 39 in good health and CMV-seropositive. The DNA of the CDR3 is TGCGCCAGCAGCCAAGACAGCATGGGGGAGTCCTACGAGCAGTACTTC. Translated, it gives CASSQDSMGESYEQYF.